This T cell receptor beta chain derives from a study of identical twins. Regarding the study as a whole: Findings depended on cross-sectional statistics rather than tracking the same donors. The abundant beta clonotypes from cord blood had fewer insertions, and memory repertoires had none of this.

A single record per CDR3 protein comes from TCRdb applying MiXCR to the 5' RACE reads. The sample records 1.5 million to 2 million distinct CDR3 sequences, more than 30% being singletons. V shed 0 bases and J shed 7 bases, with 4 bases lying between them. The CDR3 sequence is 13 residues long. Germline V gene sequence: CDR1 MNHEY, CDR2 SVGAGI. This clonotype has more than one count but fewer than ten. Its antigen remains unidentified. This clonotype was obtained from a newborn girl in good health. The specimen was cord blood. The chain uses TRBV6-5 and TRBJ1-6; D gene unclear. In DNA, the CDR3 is TGTGCCAGCAGTTACTCGGGGAATTCACCCCTCCACTTT. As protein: CASSYSGNSPLHF.